Detailed here is one T cell receptor beta chain. CDR3 length: 14 residues. V lost 6 bases, J lost 4 bases, and 4 bases stayed unmatched. CDR1 and CDR2 from the germline V gene are SEHNR and FQNEAQ (reference sequence). In the authors' workflow: Estimation of nucleated cell counts relied on the amplification of reference gene primers. This table comes from immunoSEQ multiplex PCR, and its TCRdb copy is limited to in-frame clones, with some not included. The V and J calls and clone size come from that table; D and trimming were worked out from the DNA. This table holds 150,000 to 200,000 clones, approximately 80% found once. This sample was taken from a study of blood T cell repertoires in COVID-19. Study-level information: Samples came from the United States, Italy and Spain, spanning acute and convalescent COVID-19.

This rearrangement joins TRBV7-9 to TRBJ1-1, with 11 positions matching TRBD1. Input material: PBMCs or T cells enriched from blood (not recorded which). The TCR was taken from a man between 35 and 55 years old who had recovered from COVID-19. CDR3 DNA: TGTGCCAGCAGTTTTGGGACAGGGGGCACTGAAGCTTTCTTT. It specifies CASSFGTGGTEAFF.